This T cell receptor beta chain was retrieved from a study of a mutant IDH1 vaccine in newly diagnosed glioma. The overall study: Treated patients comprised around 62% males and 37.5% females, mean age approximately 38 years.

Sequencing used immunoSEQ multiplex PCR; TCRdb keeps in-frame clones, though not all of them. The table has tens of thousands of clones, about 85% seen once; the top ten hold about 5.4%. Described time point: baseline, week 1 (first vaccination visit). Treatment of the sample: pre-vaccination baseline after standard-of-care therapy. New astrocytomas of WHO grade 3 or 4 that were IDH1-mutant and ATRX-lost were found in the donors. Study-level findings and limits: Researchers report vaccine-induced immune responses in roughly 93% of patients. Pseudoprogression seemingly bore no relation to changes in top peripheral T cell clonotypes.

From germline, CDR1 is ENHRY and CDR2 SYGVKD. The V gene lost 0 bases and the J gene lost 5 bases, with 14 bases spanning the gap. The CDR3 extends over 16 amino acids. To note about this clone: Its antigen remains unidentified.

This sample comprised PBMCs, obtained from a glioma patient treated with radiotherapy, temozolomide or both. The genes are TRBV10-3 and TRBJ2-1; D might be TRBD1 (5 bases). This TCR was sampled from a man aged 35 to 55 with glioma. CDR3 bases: TGTGCCATCAGTGAGTCGCGGCAGGGTGGTCACAATGAGCAGTTCTTC. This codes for CAISESRQGGHNEQFF.